A single T cell receptor beta chain is shown here with its context. This sample is part of a study of sequential checkpoint blockade in melanoma. Across the whole study: TCRbeta immunosequencing was performed on DNA from 75 to 95 pretreatment melanoma tumor samples. After nivolumab or ipilimumab alone, about 20 patients had week-13 rebiopsies.

With V trimmed by 4 bases and J by 4 bases, 3 bases remained unmatched. The CDR3 totals 13 residues. CDR1 is KGHSH, CDR2 LQKENI, per germline. Sequencing was performed with immunoSEQ multiplex PCR; in TCRdb, only in-frame clones are kept and a portion is missing. The profile shows over 1,500 clones, 15% to 20% of them singletons. Stated treatment: randomized to nivolumab then ipilimumab (arm A) or the reverse (arm B). This TCR derives from a human donor with melanoma. The chain links TRBV18 to TRBJ2-7, with TRBD1 identical over 8 bases. Here the sequenced sample was tumor tissue (inferred from file names), taken from a patient given nivolumab and ipilimumab in sequence. The CDR3 loop reads CASSRTGRYEQYF. As DNA, the CDR3 is TGTGCCAGCTCACGGACAGGGCGGTACGAGCAGTACTTC.